One and the same sample provided the 20 T cell receptor beta chains below, sequenced in a study of beta chain features in type 1 diabetes. Every bit of the isolated RNA underwent reverse transcription, so sequencing read expressed TCRB transcripts. Assay: immunoSEQ multiplex PCR; the TCRdb copy retains only in-frame clones and omits some. The data hold 200,000 to 250,000 clones, with roughly 9.6% observed a single time. Sequencing was carried out using naive CD4+ T cells from blood. All receptors derive from a woman between 18 and 29 years old in good health.

This rearrangement joins TRBV30 to TRBJ1-4; 9 bases match TRBD1. Looked up from germline, CDR1 is GTSNPN and CDR2 is SVGIG (reference sequence). With 7 bases clipped from V and 4 bases from J, the junction kept 10 bases outside the gene matches. The CDR3 has 15 residues. CDR3 protein: CAYRGRGRVNEKLFF. Written as DNA, the CDR3 is TGTGCCTACAGGGGGCGAGGGCGGGTTAATGAAAAACTGTTTTTT.

This clone was counted a few times. The chain combines TRBV15 with TRBJ2-4; D possibly corresponds to TRBD2 (5 bases). CDR1 and CDR2 from the germline V gene are LNHNV and YYDKDF (reference sequence). V lost 1 base and J lost 6, with 7 bases in between. CDR3 length: 13 residues. The CDR3 is CATSRGTGNIQYF. In nucleotides, the CDR3 is TGTGCCACCAGCAGAGGGACTGGAAACATTCAGTACTTC.

This clone was counted between two and nine times. This sequence joins TRBV29-1 and TRBJ2-3, with 7 nucleotides matching TRBD1. Germline V CDR1 and CDR2: SQVTM, ANQGSEA. The CDR3 extends over 13 amino acids. With V trimmed by 7 bases and J by 3 bases, 7 bases remained unmatched. CDR3 sequence: CSAVTGLTDTQYF. The CDR3 nucleotides are TGCAGCGCCGTGACAGGGTTAACAGATACGCAGTATTTT.

The table lists this clone with many counts. J is TRBJ1-2 and V is TRBV7-9, with TRBD1 as a possible D gene (6 bases). Germline V gene sequence: CDR1 SEHNR, CDR2 FQNEAQ (reference sequence). The length of the CDR3 is 11 residues. The germline V and J ends were trimmed by 7 bases and 6 bases, with 9 bases remaining between them. CDR3 loop: CASIAGDGYTF. The CDR3 DNA reads as TGTGCCAGCATCGCAGGGGATGGCTACACCTTC.

Points on this clone: The junction departs from the called germline gene at one end, perhaps through a read error. V is TRBV7-2 and J is TRBJ2-4; D gene unclear. Germline V gene data show CDR1 as SGHTA and CDR2 as FQGNSA. The length of the CDR3 is 12 residues. The CDR3 DNA reads as TGTGCCAGCAGCTTTCCAGGTGGCCGGAACGCCTTC. It encodes CASSFPGGRNAF.

CDR3 residues: CASSLSGFWSETQYF. The CDR3 nucleotides read TGTGCCAGCAGCTTATCGGGATTTTGGAGTGAGACCCAGTACTTC. The chain employs TRBV11-2 and TRBJ2-5, with D possibly TRBD2 on 5 matching bases. Germline CDR1 is SGHAT and CDR2 is FQNNGV. V was trimmed by 2 bases and J by 5 bases, leaving 15 bases between them. The CDR3 runs 15 residues.

This chain links TRBV5-4 with TRBJ2-7; 9 positions match TRBD2. This CDR3 is 18 amino acids long. Germline values: CDR1 SGHNT, CDR2 YYREEE (reference sequence). V gave up 1 base and J gave up 6 bases; unmatched junction bases: 17. CDR3 bases: TGTGCCAGCAGCTTGCGTCGTAGTAGCGGGAGTATTTTTCGCGAGCAGTACTTC. Translated: CASSLRRSSGSIFREQYF.

This clone was observed a few times. The rearrangement uses TRBV27 and TRBJ1-3, with 9 bases that match TRBD1. CDR1 is MNHEY and CDR2 is SMNVEV in the germline V gene (reference sequence). V trimming: 2 bases; J trimming: 7 bases; junction bases outside the gene matches: 15. CDR3 length: 18 amino acids. The CDR3 sequence is CASSLPPRDRESGNTIYF. The CDR3 DNA follows: TGTGCCAGCAGTTTACCCCCCCGGGACAGGGAGTCGGGCAACACCATATATTTT.

This clone appeared a few times. The V call is TRBV5-4, the J call TRBJ2-2; 12 bases fit TRBD2. This CDR3 contains 16 residues. J lost 3 bases, V lost 7 bases, and 7 bases had no gene match. In germline, CDR1 is SGHNT, CDR2 YYREEE (reference sequence). The CDR3 is CASSKLAGGHTGELFF. The CDR3 bases are TGTGCCAGCTCAAAACTAGCGGGAGGTCACACCGGGGAGCTGTTTTTT.

V usage is TRBV19 and J usage is TRBJ2-1; 9 bases are shared with TRBD1. Unmatched junction bases numbered 11, after V lost 5 bases and J lost 6 bases. In germline, CDR1 is LNHDA, CDR2 SQIVND (reference sequence). The CDR3 has 16 amino acids. CDR3 protein: CASSHPRDRAGNEQFF. In DNA, the CDR3 is TGTGCCAGTAGTCATCCCCGGGACAGGGCGGGCAATGAGCAGTTCTTC.

This clone was seen only a few times. The chain couples TRBV4-2 to TRBJ1-2; D unclear. This CDR3 is built from 15 residues. CDR1 and CDR2 from the germline V gene are LGHNA and YNFKEQ. Trimming stripped 1 base from V and 0 bases from J, with 9 bases between. In nucleotides, the CDR3 is TGTGCCAGCAGCCAAGGAGCGCAGACTAACTATGGCTACACCTTC. Amino acids: CASSQGAQTNYGYTF.

This chain uses TRBV5-1 with TRBJ1-1; D unclear. Germline V gene lookup returns CDR1 SGHRS and CDR2 YFSETQ. The CDR3 loop spans 14 amino acids. V lost 5 bases, J lost 1 base, and 12 bases lay in between. The DNA for the CDR3 is TGCGCCAGCAGTTCCTTACCGGGGAACACTGAAGCTTTCTTT. Amino acids: CASSSLPGNTEAFF.

There are a few counts of this clone. The rearrangement joins TRBV30 to TRBJ1-1; D is undetermined. Germline values: CDR1 GTSNPN, CDR2 SVGIG (reference sequence). V was clipped by 5 bases and J by 5 bases, with 15 bases between them. The CDR3 totals 13 residues. This CDR3 is CAWAFLYRTEAFF. The CDR3 DNA reads TGTGCCTGGGCCTTTCTGTATCGGACTGAAGCTTTCTTT.

This chain joins TRBV5-4 and TRBJ1-2; 7 nucleotides line up with TRBD1. V shed 0 bases, J shed 5 bases, and the junction held 7 bases outside the gene matches. The CDR3 is 15 residues long. Germline CDR1 is SGHNT and CDR2 is YYREEE (reference sequence). The CDR3, as DNA: TGTGCCAGCAGCTTGGTTCGGGACAGTTCATATGGCTACACCTTC. The encoded protein is CASSLVRDSSYGYTF.

The chain has TRBV5-1 and TRBJ2-1; TRBD2 is a possible D gene (5 bases). Trimming cost V 4 bases and J 9 bases, with 17 bases left between them. Germline V lookup: CDR1 SGHRS, CDR2 YFSETQ. This CDR3 region has 14 residues. The CDR3 nucleotides are TGCGCCAGCAGCCGAGGGATGAGCAGTACTGAGCAGTTCTTC. It translates to CASSRGMSSTEQFF.

Only a few counts were recorded for this clone. The chain uses TRBV19 and TRBJ2-5; 9 bases are shared with TRBD1. The germline CDR1 and CDR2 sequences are LNHDA and SQIVND (reference sequence). This CDR3 region has 14 residues. After removal of 7 bases from V and 4 bases from J, the junction contained 7 bases not matched to a gene. The CDR3 sequence is CASNPQGAGETQYF. CDR3 coding DNA: TGTGCCAGTAATCCACAGGGGGCCGGAGAGACCCAGTACTTC.

Only a few counts were recorded for this clone. V is TRBV7-2 and J is TRBJ2-3, with TRBD2 identical over 12 bases. This CDR3 has 19 amino acids. Germline CDR1 SGHTA, CDR2 FQGNSA. The V segment lost 4 bases and the J segment 2 bases; nucleotides outside the gene matches: 13. The CDR3 sequence: CASSSRATSGRPNTDTQYF. The CDR3 DNA is TGTGCCAGCAGCTCTAGGGCGACTAGCGGGAGACCTAACACAGATACGCAGTATTTT.

This clone was counted only a few times. V usage is TRBV25-1 and J usage is TRBJ1-5; D ambiguous. The CDR3 loop spans 14 amino acids. V was pared by 1 base and J by 2 bases, with 6 bases between. CDR1 is MGHDK, CDR2 SYGVNS, per germline. The CDR3 loop reads CASSEWAGNQPQHF. The CDR3 DNA sequence: TGTGCCAGCAGTGAATGGGCAGGCAATCAGCCCCAGCATTTT.

This clone showed up just a few times. For the CDR3, the DNA is TGTGCCAGCAGCTTCGACAGAACCACCGGGGAGCTGTTTTTT. Translating it yields CASSFDRTTGELFF. The V gene is TRBV7-3, the J gene TRBJ2-2; D perhaps matches TRBD1 (5 bases). Trimming took off 3 bases at V and 4 bases at J, with 9 bases between the two ends. CDR1 and CDR2 from the germline V gene are SGHTA and FQGTGA. This CDR3 comprises 14 residues.

As DNA, the CDR3 is TGTGCCAGCAGTTTAGACAGGATGAACTATGGCTACACCTTC. This translates into CASSLDRMNYGYTF. The chain carries TRBV27 and TRBJ1-2, with a weak D call TRBD1 (6 bases). The germline V gene encodes CDR1 MNHEY and CDR2 SMNVEV (reference sequence). This CDR3 has 14 amino acids. V shed 2 bases and J shed 2 bases, with 9 bases lying between them.